This record looks at one T cell receptor (beta chain) sequence and its context. Antigen unknown. The repertoire was sequenced with immunoSEQ multiplex PCR; TCRdb's copy has only in-frame clones and lacks some. The sample consists of around 450,000 clones, 80% to 90% of them appearing once. Treatment noted: roughly 18 received Ad26.COV2.S at low or high dose, single or two shots; several received placebo; per-sample allocation not given. Specimens were obtained on day 63 following the first vaccine or placebo injection. This Boston cohort included adults aged 18-55 years. Built on an Ad26 vector, the vaccine expressed Wuhan-strain SARS-CoV-2 spike. These data are taken from a study of Ad26.COV2.S vaccination and SARS-CoV-2 variants. Looking at the study overall: Intramuscular Ad26.COV2.S doses were given once or twice, 56 days apart. Whole-study findings and limits: Reportedly, spike-specific CD8+ and CD4+ T cell responses achieved substantial breadth once vaccination had taken place.

Per the germline V gene, CDR1 is MNHEY and CDR2 is SVGAGI. Trimming left V 2 bases short and J 5 bases short, with 13 bases between. The CDR3 has 15 amino acids. The receptor was isolated from a person between 18 and 60 years old who received the Ad26.COV2.S COVID-19 vaccine or a placebo. The chain links TRBV6-5 to TRBJ2-1, with D perhaps matching TRBD2 (6 bases). This sample comprised peripheral blood, obtained in a trial of Ad26.COV2.S vaccine versus placebo. Written as DNA, the CDR3 is TGTGCCAGCAGTTACCGCGGGAAGGACGACAATGAGCAGTTCTTC. Protein: CASSYRGKDDNEQFF.